The TCR beta chain described here comes from a study of blood T cell repertoires in COVID-19. Study overall: Material from acute and convalescent COVID-19 was sourced from the United States, Italy and Spain. Sample material is recorded as cDNA or gDNA derived from T cells, B-cell-depleted T cells, or PBMCs.

V lost 4 bases, J lost 4 bases, and 16 bases lay in between. Germline CDR1 and CDR2: SGHNT and YENEEA. CDR3 length: 15 amino acids. Study processing details: The assay estimated nucleated cells by amplifying reference gene primers. The assay was immunoSEQ multiplex PCR, and TCRdb's table has in-frame clones only and misses some. The D gene and trimming were derived from the DNA, and the V and J assignments and clone size from that table. The sample holds around 68,000 clones, approximately 91% seen once. Sequenced input: peripheral blood. The chain links TRBV11-3 to TRBJ1-1; weak D call: TRBD1 (6 bases). The sequence was obtained from a human donor in a cohort sampled during active COVID-19. The CDR3 region is CASSSLTGQPTEAFF. The CDR3 DNA reads TGTGCCAGCAGCTCCTTGACAGGCCAACCCACTGAAGCTTTCTTT. The whole variable domain, filled in from reference TRBV11-3 and TRBJ1-1, reads EAGVVQSPRYKIIEKKQPVAFWCNPISGHNTLYWYLQNLGQGPELLIRYENEEAVDDSQLPKDRFSAERLKGVDSTLKIQPAELGDSAVYLCASSSLTGQPTEAFFGQGTRLTVV.